Following are 10 T cell receptor beta chains from one sample sequenced in a study of quantifying T cell responses using KT2 cells. Overall study: Reverse transcription used primers in the TCR alpha and beta constant regions.

The cDNA 3' end received a ligated oligonucleotide with a UMI. The first PCR ran three to four cycles with an equimolar RC1.1 and RC1.2 beta primer mix. Each CDR3 protein is one row after TCRdb ran MiXCR on the UMI-ligation and nested PCR reads. Among around 50,000 distinct CDR3 sequences listed, 11% were seen once. Input material: PBMCs spiked with cells of the T cell clone KT2. Receptors originate from a human donor.

This clonotype was observed at least ten times. The chain combines TRBV7-2 with TRBJ1-2; D not certain. CDR3 length equals 14 residues. V lost 5 bases to trimming and J lost 4 bases, with 14 bases between them. CDR1 and CDR2 from the germline V gene are SGHTA and FQGNSA. CDR3 nucleotides: TGTGCCAGCAGCCCAGTGGCCTTAACCTATGGCTACACCTTC. It codes for CASSPVALTYGYTF. The full variable domain, rest sourced from reference TRBV7-2 and TRBJ1-2, is GAGVSQSPSNKVTEKGKDVELRCDPISGHTALYWYRQSLGQGLEFLIYFQGNSAPDKSGLPSDRFSAERTGGSVSTLTIQRTQQEDSAVYLCASSPVALTYGYTFGSGTRLTVV.

This clonotype was observed at least ten times. The chain joins TRBV6-6 to TRBJ1-1; D may be TRBD1 (6 bases). Trimming left V 0 bases short and J 6 bases short, with 11 bases between. The CDR3 spans 14 residues. Germline-derived CDR1 and CDR2 are MNHNY and SVGAGI (reference sequence). In DNA, the CDR3 is TGTGCCAGCAGTTACTCGAAGGGGGTCGCTGAAGCTTTCTTT. As protein: CASSYSKGVAEAFF.

The rearrangement links TRBV12-3 or TRBV12-4 to TRBJ2-3; TRBD2 aligns across 8 bases. The CDR3 loop spans 16 amino acids. Trimming removed 2 bases from V and 8 bases from J; junction bases left unmatched: 12. The chain's CDR3 is CASSLMVGGAPGTQYF. The DNA for the CDR3 is TGTGCCAGCAGTTTAATGGTCGGGGGGGCTCCTGGTACGCAGTATTTT.

The chain is built from TRBV5-6 and TRBJ1-1; 7 nucleotides agree with TRBD1. Germline values: CDR1 SGHDT, CDR2 YYEEEE. The ends lost 5 bases at V and 4 bases at J; junction bases unmatched: 8. The length of the CDR3 is 14 residues. The CDR3 nucleotides are TGTGCCAGCAGTCCACAGGGGATGAGCACTGAAGCTTTCTTT. Translated: CASSPQGMSTEAFF.

The chain employs TRBV2 and TRBJ1-6; D is undetermined. V was shortened by 10 bases and J by 12 bases, with 19 bases between the two germline ends. Germline V gives CDR1 SNHLY, CDR2 FYNNEI. CDR3 length: 13 residues. The CDR3 is CATDLTWNQPLHF. CDR3 sequence (DNA): TGTGCCACCGACCTGACTTGGAATCAACCCCTCCACTTT.

The chain is built from TRBV12-3 or TRBV12-4 and TRBJ1-3; D is unresolved. Trimming cost V 2 bases and J 8 bases, with 13 bases left between them. This CDR3 region has 14 residues. The CDR3 spells CASSLNGRRDTIYF. CDR3 in DNA: TGTGCCAGCAGTTTAAACGGGAGGAGAGACACCATATATTTT.

The sample holds a few counts of this clonotype. This chain links TRBV7-2 with TRBJ2-7; weak D call: TRBD1 (6 bases). Trimming took 5 bases from V and 7 from J, leaving 15 bases between them. The CDR3 consists of 13 residues. Germline values: CDR1 SGHTA, CDR2 FQGNSA. The CDR3 bases are TGTGCCAGCAGCCTCGTCTTAACAGGGGAGCAGTACTTC. It codes for CASSLVLTGEQYF. The full variable domain, in which reference TRBV7-2 and TRBJ2-7 provide the parts outside the CDR3, is GAGVSQSPSNKVTEKGKDVELRCDPISGHTALYWYRQSLGQGLEFLIYFQGNSAPDKSGLPSDRFSAERTGGSVSTLTIQRTQQEDSAVYLCASSLVLTGEQYFGPGTRLTVT.

The chain uses TRBV29-1 and TRBJ2-7; 8 positions agree with TRBD2. Germline V lookup: CDR1 SQVTM, CDR2 ANQGSEA. The length of the CDR3 is 13 residues. V lost 7 bases to trimming and J lost 5 bases; unmatched junction nucleotides: 10. The CDR3 loop is CSGTGTSPNEQYF. The DNA for the CDR3 is TGCAGCGGAACCGGGACTAGTCCTAACGAGCAGTACTTC.

The V gene is TRBV13, the J gene TRBJ2-3; TRBD2 is a possible D gene (5 bases). Germline V gene lookup returns CDR1 PRHDT and CDR2 FYEKMQ (reference sequence). The CDR3 spans 15 residues. The V end was cut by 5 bases, the J end by 0 bases, with 12 bases between. The CDR3 nucleotides are TGTGCCAGCAGCGCGGACTCCCAGAGCACAGATACGCAGTATTTT. Translated: CASSADSQSTDTQYF.

This sequence joins TRBV15 and TRBJ2-1; 12 nucleotides agree with TRBD2. The CDR3 extends over 15 amino acids. CDR1 is LNHNV and CDR2 is YYDKDF in the germline V gene (reference sequence). V gave up 5 bases and J gave up 9 bases; unmatched junction bases: 8. The CDR3: CATSGRLAGVGEQFF. The CDR3 coding sequence is TGTGCCACCAGCGGTAGACTAGCGGGAGTTGGTGAGCAGTTCTTC.